A single sample gave rise to the 15 T cell receptor beta chains below, sequenced in a study of Graves' ophthalmopathy and Graves' hyperthyroidism. The authors amplified TCR beta CDR3 regions from RNA transcripts. First-round RT-PCR relied on HTBI primers, and a second-round multiplex PCR came next. TCRdb re-called the multiplex PCR reads through MiXCR, storing one row per CDR3 protein. The repertoire includes 300,000 to 450,000 distinct CDR3 sequences, approximately 18% of them detected once, and around 2.4% sits in the top ten. The material sequenced was peripheral blood. These receptors all stem from an adult woman with stable Graves' hyperthyroidism.

In its sample, this clonotype was seen a few times. V is TRBV11-2 and J is TRBJ2-7; TRBD1 matches 8 bases. CDR3 length: 15 residues. Germline V gene data show CDR1 as SGHAT and CDR2 as FQNNGV. J gave up 2 bases and V 4 bases, and 7 bases lay outside the gene matches. CDR3 nucleotides: TGTGCCAGCAGCTCCCGGACAGGGAATCCCTACGAGCAGTACTTC. This codes for CASSSRTGNPYEQYF.

Many counts were recorded for this clonotype. This chain connects TRBV6-2 or TRBV6-3 to TRBJ2-7; tentatively, D is TRBD2 (6 bases). Germline-derived CDR1 and CDR2 are MNHEY and SVGEGT. This CDR3 spans 15 amino acids. Trimming removed 6 bases from V and 5 bases from J, with 20 bases in between. CDR3 residues: CASRRRLTSWHEQYF. CDR3 nucleotide sequence: TGTGCCAGCAGACGACGCCTGACTAGTTGGCACGAGCAGTACTTC.

This clonotype was recorded at least ten times. J is TRBJ2-5 and V is TRBV14; TRBD1 matches at 7 bases. The CDR3 runs to 16 residues. Germline V CDR1 and CDR2: SGHDN, FVKESK. The trim removed 6 bases at V and 4 bases at J, leaving 14 bases unmatched. The CDR3 DNA reads as TGTGCCAGCAGTCATCGAACAGGGGAGTCTCGAGAGACCCAGTACTTC. Its translation is CASSHRTGESRETQYF.

This clonotype occurred many times. Here the CDR3 reads CASNFAGERTGELFF. The DNA for the CDR3 is TGTGCCAGCAACTTCGCGGGAGAGCGCACCGGGGAGCTGTTTTTT. The chain links TRBV28 to TRBJ2-2, with 7 bases lining up with TRBD2. Germline CDR1 is MDHEN and CDR2 is SYDVKM. The CDR3 covers 15 residues. V lost 7 bases, J lost 4 bases, and 9 bases stayed unmatched.

This clonotype was recorded at least ten times. The chain links TRBV28 to TRBJ2-5; weak D call: TRBD2 (7 bases). The CDR3 contains 15 residues. CDR1 MDHEN and CDR2 SYDVKM come from the germline V gene. V was cut by 3 bases and J by 4 bases, with 15 bases left in between. CDR3 sequence: CASSLVGRGGETQYF. The DNA for the CDR3 is TGTGCCAGCAGTTTGGTGGGGAGGGGGGGAGAGACCCAGTACTTC.

A note on this clonotype: The junction and the germline gene differ at one end; a read error may be behind it. The chain joins TRBV6-1 to TRBJ2-5; weak D call: TRBD2 (5 bases). The CDR3 is made up of 14 amino acids. Germline CDR1 and CDR2: MNHNS and SASEGT. In DNA form, the CDR3 reads TGTGCCAGCAGCGAAGGACTGTCCCAAGAGACCCAGTACTTC. This sequence encodes CASSEGLSQETQYF.

Regarding this clonotype: A much larger clone differs from this one at a single base, so this may be a read error. The chain carries TRBV20-1 and TRBJ1-5; D remains ambiguous. Looked up from germline, CDR1 is DFQATT and CDR2 is SNEGSKA (reference sequence). The CDR3 loop spans 14 amino acids. The CDR3, as DNA: TGCAGTGCTAGAGATCCAGATAGCATTCAGCCCCAGCATTTT. As protein: CSARDPDSIQPQHF.

This clonotype appeared many times. The CDR3 sequence is CSTKNGGPEETQYF. The DNA of the CDR3 is TGCAGTACCAAAAACGGAGGGCCGGAAGAGACCCAGTACTTC. The chain links TRBV20-1 to TRBJ2-5, with TRBD2 as a possible D gene (6 bases). The CDR3 contains 14 residues. V lost 8 bases, J lost 3 bases, and 19 bases lay in between. Per the germline V gene, CDR1 is DFQATT and CDR2 is SNEGSKA (reference sequence).

CDR3 amino acids: CASSLDQGQRETQYF. The CDR3 DNA reads TGCGCCAGCAGCTTGGACCAGGGGCAAAGAGAGACCCAGTACTTC. The chain uses TRBV5-1 and TRBJ2-5; perhaps TRBD1 as D (6 bases). Germline CDR1 SGHRS, CDR2 YFSETQ. This CDR3 is 15 amino acids long. The V and J ends lost 0 bases and 4 bases respectively, with 13 bases between them.

The gene calls are TRBV12-3 or TRBV12-4 and TRBJ1-5, with D perhaps matching TRBD1 (6 bases). The ends were cut back, 5 bases at V and 7 bases at J, with 15 bases in the middle. There are 14 residues in the CDR3. The CDR3 DNA reads as TGTGCCAGCAGTCACCCTCAGGGGACGCAGCCCCAGCATTTT. It translates to CASSHPQGTQPQHF.

This clonotype was recorded many times. This sequence joins TRBV9 and TRBJ2-2; 9 bases agree with TRBD1. From germline, CDR1 is SGDLS and CDR2 YYNGEE. Germline trimming cut 4 bases from V and 0 bases from J; bases unmatched to any gene: 4. The CDR3 length is 16 residues. CDR3 in amino acids: CASSLTGGSNTGELFF. DNA for the CDR3: TGTGCCAGCAGCTTAACAGGGGGCTCGAACACCGGGGAGCTGTTTTTT.

This clonotype was seen repeatedly, ten times or more. CDR3: CASSQRLAGGAITGELFF. CDR3 DNA sequence: TGTGCCAGCAGTCAAAGACTAGCGGGAGGAGCGATCACCGGGGAGCTGTTTTTT. The rearrangement links TRBV28 to TRBJ2-2; TRBD2 matches 13 bases. Looked up from germline, CDR1 is MDHEN and CDR2 is SYDVKM. The length of the CDR3 is 18 residues. V lost 5 bases, J lost 4 bases, and 10 bases stayed unmatched.

The table lists this clonotype with many counts. This sequence joins TRBV7-6 and TRBJ1-3, with D hard to call. Germline CDR1 reads SGHVS; CDR2 reads FNYEAQ. V lost 1 base to trimming and J lost 3 bases, with 10 bases between them. The CDR3 is 15 amino acids. The CDR3 protein is CASSLDLGGGNTIYF. CDR3 nucleotides: TGTGCCAGCAGCTTAGACCTGGGCGGTGGAAACACCATATATTTT.

This clonotype was found many times. The chain recombines TRBV6-5 with TRBJ2-6, with 15 positions matching TRBD2. The CDR3 sequence is 20 residues long. Germline lookup yields CDR1 MNHEY and CDR2 SVGAGI. V shed 4 bases and J 0 bases; nucleotides not matched to a gene: 7. The CDR3 loop reads CASSWTSGRALDSGANVLTF. The CDR3 bases are TGTGCCAGCAGTTGGACTAGCGGGAGGGCCCTCGACTCTGGGGCCAACGTCCTGACTTTC.

There are a few counts of this clonotype. The CDR3 coding sequence is TGTGCCAGCAGCACCCATGGACTAGCGGGAGCCGAGCAGTACTTC. As protein: CASSTHGLAGAEQYF. This rearrangement joins TRBV11-1 to TRBJ2-7; 13 bases agree with TRBD2. In germline, CDR1 is SGHAT, CDR2 FQDESV (reference sequence). J was trimmed by 6 bases and V by 5 bases; bases with no gene match: 7. The CDR3 has 15 amino acids.